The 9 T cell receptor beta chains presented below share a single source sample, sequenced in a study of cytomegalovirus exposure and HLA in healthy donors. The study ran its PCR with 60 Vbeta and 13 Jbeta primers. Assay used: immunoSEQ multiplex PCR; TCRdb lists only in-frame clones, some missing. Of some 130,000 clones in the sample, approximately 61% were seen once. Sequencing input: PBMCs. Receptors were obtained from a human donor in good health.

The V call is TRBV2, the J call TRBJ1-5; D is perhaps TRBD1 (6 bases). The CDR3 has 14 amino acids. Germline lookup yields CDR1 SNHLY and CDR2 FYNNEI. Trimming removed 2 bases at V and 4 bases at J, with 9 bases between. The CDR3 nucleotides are TGTGCCAGCAGTGAAACAGGGTGGAATCAGCCCCAGCATTTT. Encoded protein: CASSETGWNQPQHF.

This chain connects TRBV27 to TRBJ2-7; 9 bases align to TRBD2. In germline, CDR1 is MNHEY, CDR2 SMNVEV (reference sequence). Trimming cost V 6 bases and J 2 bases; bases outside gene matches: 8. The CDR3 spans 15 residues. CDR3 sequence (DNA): TGTGCCAGCAGGCGGGAGGGAGGGGAAGCCTACGAGCAGTACTTC. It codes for CASRREGGEAYEQYF.

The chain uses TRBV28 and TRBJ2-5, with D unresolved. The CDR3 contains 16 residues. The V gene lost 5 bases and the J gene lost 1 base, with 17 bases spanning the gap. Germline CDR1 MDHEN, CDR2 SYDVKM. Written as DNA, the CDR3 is TGTGCCAGCAGTAGATCACCGGAGCGAGTCCAAGAGACCCAGTACTTC. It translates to CASSRSPERVQETQYF. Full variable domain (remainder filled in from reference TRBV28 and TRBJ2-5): DVKVTQSSRYLVKRTGEKVFLECVQDMDHENMFWYRQDPGLGLRLIYFSYDVKMKEKGDIPEGYSVSREKKERFSLILESASTNQTSMYLCASSRSPERVQETQYFGPGTRLLVL.

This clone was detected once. In DNA, the CDR3 is TGCAGCGTTGGGTCTAGCGGCCAAGAGACCCAGTACTTC. It is translated as CSVGSSGQETQYF. The chain recombines TRBV29-1 with TRBJ2-5; 7 nucleotides line up with TRBD2. Germline values: CDR1 SQVTM, CDR2 ANQGSEA. V gave up 4 bases and J gave up 1 base; unmatched junction bases: 3. This CDR3 is built from 13 residues.

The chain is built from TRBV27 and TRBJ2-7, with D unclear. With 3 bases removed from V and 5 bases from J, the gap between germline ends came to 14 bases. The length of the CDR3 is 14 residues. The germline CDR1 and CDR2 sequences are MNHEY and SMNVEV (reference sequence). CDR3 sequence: CASSFQTMGHEQYF. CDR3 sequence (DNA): TGTGCCAGCAGTTTCCAGACAATGGGCCACGAGCAGTACTTC.

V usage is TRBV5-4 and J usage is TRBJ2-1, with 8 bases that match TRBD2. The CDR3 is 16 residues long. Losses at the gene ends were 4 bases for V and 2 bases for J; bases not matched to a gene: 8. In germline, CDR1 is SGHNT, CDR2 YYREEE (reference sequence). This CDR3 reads CASSVQSGRTYNEQFF. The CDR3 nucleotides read TGTGCCAGCAGCGTGCAAAGCGGGAGAACCTACAATGAGCAGTTCTTC.

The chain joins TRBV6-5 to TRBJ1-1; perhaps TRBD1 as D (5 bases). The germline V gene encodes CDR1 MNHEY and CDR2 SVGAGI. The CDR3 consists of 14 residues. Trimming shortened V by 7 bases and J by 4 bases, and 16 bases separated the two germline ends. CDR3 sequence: CASTPSGGGTEAFF. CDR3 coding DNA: TGTGCCAGCACCCCTAGCGGGGGGGGCACTGAAGCTTTCTTT.

The CDR3 here is CASSLKLAGVETQYF. CDR3 nucleotides: TGTGCCAGCAGCCTAAAACTAGCGGGAGTGGAGACCCAGTACTTC. The chain links TRBV4-2 to TRBJ2-5, with 11 bases fitting TRBD2. This CDR3 comprises 15 residues. V lost 4 bases, J lost 5 bases, and 6 bases stayed unmatched. Germline V gene data show CDR1 as LGHNA and CDR2 as YNFKEQ.

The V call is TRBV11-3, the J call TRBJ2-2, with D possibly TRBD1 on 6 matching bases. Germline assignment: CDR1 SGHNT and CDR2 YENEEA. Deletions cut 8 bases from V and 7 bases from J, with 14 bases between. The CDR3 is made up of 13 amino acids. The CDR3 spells CASLQGSGGELFF. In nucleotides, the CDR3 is TGTGCCAGCCTACAGGGATCGGGCGGGGAGCTGTTTTTT.